A selection of T cell receptor beta chains follows, all from one sample in a study of type 1 and type 2 diabetes patients. One entry per CDR3 protein results from TCRdb running MiXCR on the multiplex PCR reads. Here the sample spans about 290,000 distinct CDR3 sequences, roughly 50% being singletons. Sequenced sample: peripheral blood mononuclear cells (PBMCs). The source of these receptors is a man in his late teens or twenties with type 2 diabetes. The CDR3 runs from the conserved cysteine through the conserved F or W. D genes are given only for firm matches. Only part of the rows carry a size: once, few, many, or a class if the clone is expanded.

J gene	D gene	clone size	V gene	CDR3 DNA	CDR3 protein
TRBJ2-7	TRBD1	NA	TRBV30	TGTGCCTGGAGTGTCGGACTCACAGGGGGGAACGAGCAGTACTTC	CAWSVGLTGGNEQYF
TRBJ1-5	NA	NA	TRBV27	TGTGTCAGCAGTTTGGGGGGGATCCGGTCGCCCCAGCATTTT	CVSSLGGIRSPQHF
TRBJ2-7	TRBD1	NA	TRBV5-1	TGCGCCAGCAGGTCCGGGACAGGGGGCGACGAGCAGTACTTC	CASRSGTGGDEQYF
TRBJ1-1	NA	few	TRBV11-3	TGTGCCAGCAGCTTAGACACCCGGAACACTGAAGCTTTCTTT	CASSLDTRNTEAFF
TRBJ2-1	NA	NA	TRBV10-3	TGTGCCATCAGGGACGCCAACAATGAGCAGTTCTTC	CAIRDANNEQFF
TRBJ2-3	NA	NA	TRBV24-1	TGTGCCACCAGTGATTTGCCATCCCGGATGCTTAGCTTT	CATSDLPSRMLSF
TRBJ1-6	NA	NA	TRBV7-9	TGTGCCAGCCACCCCAGCCCCACAGCTTGGACACCCCTCCACTTT	CASHPSPTAWTPLHF
TRBJ2-7	TRBD1	NA	TRBV28	TGTGCCAGCAGTTTAGGACAGGCCCCCTACGAGCAGTACTTC	CASSLGQAPYEQYF
TRBJ2-3	TRBD2	NA	TRBV3-1	TGTGCCAGCAGCCAATTAGGACTAGCGGTCGCAGATACGCAGTATTTT	CASSQLGLAVADTQYF
TRBJ2-7	NA	NA	TRBV11-1	TGTGCCAGCAGCCCAAGAGAGTCCTACGAGCAGTACTTC	CASSPRESYEQYF
TRBJ2-3	NA	few	TRBV19	TGTGCCAGTAGACAGGGAGATACGCAGTATTTT	CASRQGDTQYF
TRBJ2-3	TRBD2	NA	TRBV19	TGTGCCAGTAGTATAGCGGGAGGGGAACCAGATACGCAGTATTTT	CASSIAGGEPDTQYF
TRBJ1-1	NA	NA	TRBV28	TGTGCCGCCCGGGGTGGGAACACTGAAGCTTTCTTT	CAARGGNTEAFF
TRBJ2-2	TRBD2	NA	TRBV18	TGTGCCAGCAACCTGCCCCCTAGCGGGCTGAACACCGGGGAGCTGTTTTTT	CASNLPPSGLNTGELFF
TRBJ2-7	TRBD1	NA	TRBV7-3	TGTGCCAGCTCACCTTCGGCCGGGACAGGTTCCTACGAGCAGTACTTC	CASSPSAGTGSYEQYF
TRBJ2-3	TRBD2	few	TRBV5-1	TGCGCCAGCAGCTCGGGACTAGCGAACACAGATACGCAGTATTTT	CASSSGLANTDTQYF
TRBJ2-7	NA	many	TRBV7-6	TGTGCCAGCAGCTTAGGCGGGACGCTCTCCTACGAGCAGTACTTC	CASSLGGTLSYEQYF
TRBJ2-7	NA	once	TRBV5-1	TGCGCCAGTGCTCTCGGAGGGGAGCTCTCCTACGAGCAGTACTTC	CASALGGELSYEQYF
TRBJ2-1	TRBD1	NA	TRBV12-3/TRBV12-4	TGTGCCAGCAGGCCAGCCGGGACAGCTTACAATGAGCAGTTCTTC	CASRPAGTAYNEQFF
TRBJ2-7	NA	NA	TRBV24-1	TGTGCCACCAGCCCCAGTCCTGGCGGGGGCGGACGGCAGTACTTC	CATSPSPGGGGRQYF
TRBJ1-2	TRBD1	NA	TRBV7-6	TGTGCCAGCAGGGAGCCGACAGGGTCGGGCTATGGCTACACCTTC	CASREPTGSGYGYTF
TRBJ2-3	NA	few	TRBV7-3	TGTGCCAGCAGCTCATTTACAGGGGGGGATTACTATAGCGGCACAGATACGCAGTATTTT	CASSSFTGGDYYSGTDTQYF
TRBJ1-1	TRBD1	NA	TRBV11-2	TGTGCCAGCAGCTTAACCGGGACAGGGTTCACTGAAGCTTTCTTT	CASSLTGTGFTEAFF
TRBJ1-2	NA	NA	TRBV27	TGTGCCAGCAGTCCCGGACGGAAGCCCCTTAACTATGGCTACACCTTC	CASSPGRKPLNYGYTF
TRBJ1-5	NA	few	TRBV7-2	TGTGCCAGCAGTCAGGGGTTCAATCAGCCCCAGCATTTT	CASSQGFNQPQHF
TRBJ1-1	NA	few	TRBV28	TGTGCCAGCAGCTGGCGGGAGAACACTGAAGCTTTCTTT	CASSWRENTEAFF
TRBJ1-2	NA	NA	TRBV19	TGTGCCAGTCCGGGGCTGAACTATGGCTACACCTTC	CASPGLNYGYTF
TRBJ1-1	NA	NA	TRBV19	TGTGCCAGTAGTATAAACCCGAACACTGAAGCTTTCTTT	CASSINPNTEAFF
TRBJ2-7	TRBD1	NA	TRBV11-3	TGTGCCTGGGCCGGGACAGGGAGGAACGAGCAGTACTTC	CAWAGTGRNEQYF
TRBJ2-2	NA	many	TRBV2	TGTGCCAGCAGTGAAATCACCACAGGGGAGCTGTTTTTT	CASSEITTGELFF
TRBJ1-6	NA	NA	TRBV6-5	TGCGCCAGCAGCCGAACAGGTTCCCCCCTCCACTTT	CASSRTGSPLHF
TRBJ2-5	NA	NA	TRBV12-3/TRBV12-4	TGTGCCAGCAGTGAGGGGACGGACCAAGAGACCCAGTACTTC	CASSEGTDQETQYF
TRBJ2-7	TRBD2	few	TRBV20-1	TGCAGTGCTAGCGCCCCGAGCGGGAGTAAGAAGAACGAGCAGTACTTC	CSASAPSGSKKNEQYF
TRBJ2-5	NA	many	TRBV14	TGTGCCAGCAGCCAAGGCGTAGGACGGGTCGGGACCCAGTACTTC	CASSQGVGRVGTQYF
TRBJ2-7	TRBD1	NA	TRBV6-5	TGTGCCAGCAGCCGATACAGGGGTGACGAGCAGTACTTC	CASSRYRGDEQYF
TRBJ2-2	TRBD1	few	TRBV5-1	TGCGCCAGCAGCTTGGGGCAGGGGGCCGGGGAGCTGTTTTTT	CASSLGQGAGELFF
TRBJ1-4	TRBD1	few	TRBV28	TGTGCCAGCTCGTTTGGACAGGGTGAGGAAAAACTGTTTTTT	CASSFGQGEEKLFF
TRBJ2-7	TRBD2	few	TRBV27	TGTGCCAGCAGTCCGGACCGACTAGCGGTGACCGCCTACGAGCAGTACTTC	CASSPDRLAVTAYEQYF
TRBJ2-7	TRBD2	NA	TRBV20-1	TGCAGTGCTAGGGCTAGCGGGAGATTGGGCGAGCAGTACTTC	CSARASGRLGEQYF
TRBJ1-2	TRBD1	few	TRBV20-1	TGCAGTGCTAGGGAGAGACAGGGGCGGCGGGGCTACACCTTC	CSARERQGRRGYTF
TRBJ1-1	NA	few	TRBV10-1	TGCGCCAGCAGTGAGTCGAGGCGGGTGAACACTGAAGCTTTCTTT	CASSESRRVNTEAFF
TRBJ2-1	TRBD2	NA	TRBV7-3	TGTGCCAGCAGCTCGCTAGCGGGAGGGGGGAATGAGCAGTTCTTC	CASSSLAGGGNEQFF
TRBJ1-2	TRBD1	NA	TRBV2	TGTGCCAGCAGTGAAGCCTCAGGGGACAGGGCGGGGTATGGCTACACCTTC	CASSEASGDRAGYGYTF
TRBJ1-2	NA	few	TRBV30	TGTGCCTGGAGTTCTCGACAGGAACGACGCTATGGCTACACCTTC	CAWSSRQERRYGYTF
TRBJ1-2	NA	NA	TRBV5-1	TGCGCCAGCAGCTTGGCCGTCCCTAACTATGGCTACACCTTC	CASSLAVPNYGYTF
TRBJ2-5	NA	NA	TRBV14	TGTGCCAGCAGTGAATTGGCCAGTGGGGAGACCCAGTACTTC	CASSELASGETQYF
TRBJ2-7	TRBD1	NA	TRBV20-1	TGCAGTGTCACAGAGACAGGGGCTGAGGAGCAGTACTTC	CSVTETGAEEQYF
TRBJ2-7	NA	NA	TRBV25-1	TGTGCCAGCAGTTTTCGGGGGCAAGGGCCCGGGGAGCAGTACTTC	CASSFRGQGPGEQYF
TRBJ1-1	NA	NA	TRBV2	TGTGCCAGCACCCCGGGCTGGAGGACTGAAGCTTTCTTT	CASTPGWRTEAFF
TRBJ1-1	TRBD1	once	TRBV30	TGTGCCTGGAGTGGCGGGACAGGACACATGAACACTGAAGCTTTCTTT	CAWSGGTGHMNTEAFF
TRBJ1-4	NA	NA	TRBV18	TGTGCCAGCTCCCCGAGACGGACAGACGAAAAACTGTTTTTT	CASSPRRTDEKLFF